Listed below are T cell receptor beta chains from one sample, sequenced in a study of T cell responses to AZD1222 COVID-19 vaccine. The protocol was immunoSEQ multiplex PCR, while the TCRdb copy is restricted to in-frame clones and leaves out a portion. Of about 120,000 clones in the sample, about 89% were seen once. Sequences were derived from peripheral blood, sampled on day 0 of AZD1222 vaccination. The receptor set was obtained from an adult in good health. CDR3s include the opening cysteine and the closing phenylalanine or tryptophan. The D gene is left open where the match is weak. A clone size is listed for some rows: how often the clone was seen (once, few, many), or a class if it is expanded.

j_gene: TRBJ1-3; d_gene: TRBD1; abundance: NA; v_gene: TRBV7-9; CDR3aa: CASSKQGASGNTIYF; CDR3nt: TGTGCCAGCAGCAAACAGGGGGCCTCTGGAAACACCATATATTTT
j_gene: TRBJ1-3; d_gene: TRBD1; abundance: NA; v_gene: TRBV5-1; CDR3aa: CASSPGTAPGNTIYF; CDR3nt: TGCGCCAGCAGCCCAGGGACAGCACCGGGAAACACCATATATTTT
j_gene: TRBJ1-2; d_gene: TRBD1; abundance: NA; v_gene: TRBV6-2/TRBV6-3; CDR3aa: CASSLGTGNGYTF; CDR3nt: TGTGCCAGCAGTCTCGGGACAGGGAATGGCTACACCTTC
j_gene: TRBJ1-3; d_gene: TRBD1; abundance: NA; v_gene: TRBV3-1/TRBV3-2; CDR3aa: CASSHGQGITGNTIYF; CDR3nt: TGTGCCAGCAGCCACGGACAGGGTATAACTGGAAACACCATATATTTT
j_gene: TRBJ2-3; d_gene: NA; abundance: NA; v_gene: TRBV7-2; CDR3aa: CASRGSSSPPDTQYF; CDR3nt: TGTGCCAGCAGAGGGTCCTCATCCCCCCCAGATACGCAGTATTTT
j_gene: TRBJ1-1; d_gene: NA; abundance: NA; v_gene: TRBV2; CDR3aa: CASSVDPRRAFF; CDR3nt: TGTGCCAGCAGTGTAGACCCTCGGCGGGCTTTCTTT
j_gene: TRBJ1-2; d_gene: TRBD1; abundance: NA; v_gene: TRBV7-9; CDR3aa: CASSLTGESSGYTF; CDR3nt: TGTGCCAGCAGCTTGACAGGGGAATCGTCTGGCTACACCTTC
j_gene: TRBJ1-4; d_gene: NA; abundance: NA; v_gene: TRBV27; CDR3aa: CASGRGGEKLFF; CDR3nt: TGTGCCAGCGGTAGGGGGGGTGAAAAACTGTTTTTT
j_gene: TRBJ2-3; d_gene: NA; abundance: NA; v_gene: TRBV2; CDR3aa: CASRRADTQYF; CDR3nt: TGTGCCAGCAGGCGCGCAGATACGCAGTATTTT
j_gene: TRBJ2-5; d_gene: NA; abundance: NA; v_gene: TRBV2; CDR3aa: CASSEQARHQETQYF; CDR3nt: TGTGCCAGCAGTGAACAAGCGCGACACCAAGAGACCCAGTACTTC
j_gene: TRBJ1-1; d_gene: NA; abundance: NA; v_gene: TRBV7-8; CDR3aa: CASSLRRSNTEAFF; CDR3nt: TGTGCCAGCAGCTTACGACGTTCGAACACTGAAGCTTTCTTT
j_gene: TRBJ2-6; d_gene: NA; abundance: NA; v_gene: TRBV5-1; CDR3aa: CASSLAGHSGANVLTF; CDR3nt: TGCGCCAGCAGCTTGGCAGGTCACTCTGGGGCCAACGTCCTGACTTTC
j_gene: TRBJ1-2; d_gene: TRBD1; abundance: NA; v_gene: TRBV3-1/TRBV3-2; CDR3aa: CASSQGTGFYGYTF; CDR3nt: TGTGCCAGCAGCCAAGGGACAGGGTTCTATGGCTACACCTTC
j_gene: TRBJ1-2; d_gene: NA; abundance: NA; v_gene: TRBV7-9; CDR3aa: CASSDNADYGYTF; CDR3nt: TGTGCCAGCAGTGATAACGCGGACTATGGCTACACCTTC
j_gene: TRBJ1-6; d_gene: TRBD1; abundance: NA; v_gene: TRBV3-1/TRBV3-2; CDR3aa: CASSRGGQTNSPLHF; CDR3nt: TGTGCCAGCAGCCGAGGGGGACAGACTAATTCACCCCTCCACTTT
j_gene: TRBJ2-5; d_gene: NA; abundance: NA; v_gene: TRBV6-2/TRBV6-3; CDR3aa: CASSHFQETQYF; CDR3nt: TGTGCCAGCAGTCACTTCCAAGAGACCCAGTACTTC
j_gene: TRBJ1-3; d_gene: TRBD1; abundance: NA; v_gene: TRBV3-1/TRBV3-2; CDR3aa: CASSRGTGASGNTIYF; CDR3nt: TGTGCCAGCAGCCGAGGGACAGGGGCCTCTGGAAACACCATATATTTT
j_gene: TRBJ1-6; d_gene: NA; abundance: NA; v_gene: TRBV9; CDR3aa: CASSVESSKGPLHF; CDR3nt: TGTGCCAGCAGCGTAGAATCCTCGAAAGGGCCCCTCCACTTT
j_gene: TRBJ1-6; d_gene: NA; abundance: NA; v_gene: TRBV5-6; CDR3aa: CASSLRGSPLHF; CDR3nt: TGTGCCAGCAGCTTGAGGGGTTCACCCCTCCACTTT
j_gene: TRBJ2-3; d_gene: NA; abundance: once; v_gene: TRBV4-1; CDR3aa: CASSQEGPDTQYF; CDR3nt: TGCGCCAGCAGCCAAGAAGGGCCAGATACGCAGTATTTT
j_gene: TRBJ1-2; d_gene: NA; abundance: NA; v_gene: TRBV5-3; CDR3aa: CTWGGDGYTF; CDR3nt: TGTACCTGGGGGGGAGATGGCTACACCTTC
j_gene: TRBJ1-6; d_gene: NA; abundance: NA; v_gene: TRBV7-2; CDR3aa: CASSLVAEPNSPLHF; CDR3nt: TGTGCCAGCAGCTTAGTGGCCGAGCCGAATTCACCCCTCCACTTT
j_gene: TRBJ1-4; d_gene: NA; abundance: NA; v_gene: TRBV30; CDR3aa: CAWRQQGSGKLFF; CDR3nt: TGTGCCTGGAGGCAGCAGGGGTCGGGGAAACTGTTTTTT
j_gene: TRBJ1-6; d_gene: NA; abundance: NA; v_gene: TRBV10-3; CDR3aa: CAISAGVRSPLHF; CDR3nt: TGTGCCATCAGTGCGGGAGTCCGTTCACCCCTCCACTTT
j_gene: TRBJ1-5; d_gene: TRBD1; abundance: NA; v_gene: TRBV18; CDR3aa: CASAFGDRALPQPQHF; CDR3nt: TGTGCCAGCGCATTCGGGGACAGGGCGCTTCCTCAGCCCCAGCATTTT
j_gene: TRBJ1-4; d_gene: NA; abundance: NA; v_gene: TRBV5-1; CDR3aa: CASSLGEWSTNEKLFF; CDR3nt: TGCGCCAGCAGCTTGGGGGAATGGTCGACTAATGAAAAACTGTTTTTT
j_gene: TRBJ2-1; d_gene: NA; abundance: NA; v_gene: TRBV7-3; CDR3aa: CASSLGVEQFF; CDR3nt: TGTGCCAGCAGCTTAGGGGTGGAGCAGTTCTTC
j_gene: TRBJ2-2; d_gene: TRBD1; abundance: NA; v_gene: TRBV5-1; CDR3aa: CASSSLGAGTAVLFF; CDR3nt: TGCGCCAGCAGCTCTCTAGGGGCCGGGACAGCGGTGCTGTTTTTT
j_gene: TRBJ1-2; d_gene: NA; abundance: NA; v_gene: TRBV11-2; CDR3aa: CASSIGQLYGYTF; CDR3nt: TGTGCCAGCAGTATAGGACAGCTCTATGGCTACACCTTC
j_gene: TRBJ1-2; d_gene: TRBD1; abundance: NA; v_gene: TRBV18; CDR3aa: CASSPGQDNYGYTF; CDR3nt: TGTGCCAGCTCACCAGGACAGGATAACTATGGCTACACCTTC
j_gene: TRBJ1-3; d_gene: NA; abundance: NA; v_gene: TRBV6-2/TRBV6-3; CDR3aa: CASSGSGNTIYF; CDR3nt: TGTGCCAGCAGCGGGTCCGGAAACACCATATATTTT
j_gene: TRBJ2-1; d_gene: NA; abundance: NA; v_gene: TRBV4-3; CDR3aa: CASSQDHYNEQFF; CDR3nt: TGCGCCAGCAGCCAAGACCACTACAATGAGCAGTTCTTC
j_gene: TRBJ2-7; d_gene: NA; abundance: NA; v_gene: TRBV3-1/TRBV3-2; CDR3aa: CASSQGATEQYF; CDR3nt: TGTGCCAGCAGCCAAGGGGCCACCGAGCAGTACTTC
j_gene: TRBJ2-7; d_gene: TRBD2; abundance: NA; v_gene: TRBV18; CDR3aa: CASSPPGAGGAYEQYF; CDR3nt: TGTGCCAGCTCACCACCTGGCGCGGGAGGGGCCTACGAGCAGTACTTC
j_gene: TRBJ2-3; d_gene: NA; abundance: NA; v_gene: TRBV5-1; CDR3aa: CASSLDGQNTQYF; CDR3nt: TGCGCCAGCAGCTTGGACGGCCAAAATACGCAGTATTTT
j_gene: TRBJ2-7; d_gene: TRBD2; abundance: few; v_gene: TRBV29-1; CDR3aa: CSVGGVLGSDEQYF; CDR3nt: TGCAGCGTGGGGGGGGTGCTAGGGAGCGACGAGCAGTACTTC
j_gene: TRBJ1-5; d_gene: TRBD1; abundance: NA; v_gene: TRBV30; CDR3aa: CAWSVAGTGSQPQHF; CDR3nt: TGTGCCTGGAGTGTAGCCGGGACAGGGAGTCAGCCCCAGCATTTT
j_gene: TRBJ1-1; d_gene: NA; abundance: once; v_gene: TRBV6-5; CDR3aa: CASTFEADTEAFF; CDR3nt: TGTGCCAGCACATTTGAAGCGGACACTGAAGCTTTCTTT
j_gene: TRBJ2-5; d_gene: TRBD1; abundance: few; v_gene: TRBV6-5; CDR3aa: CASSPDRDRKETQYF; CDR3nt: TGTGCCAGCAGCCCAGACCGGGACAGAAAAGAGACCCAGTACTTC
j_gene: TRBJ2-5; d_gene: NA; abundance: NA; v_gene: TRBV9; CDR3aa: CASSGTVLAGETQYF; CDR3nt: TGTGCCAGCAGCGGAACGGTTCTCGCTGGAGAGACCCAGTACTTC
j_gene: TRBJ1-2; d_gene: NA; abundance: NA; v_gene: TRBV21-1; CDR3aa: CATTATETRNYGYTF; CDR3nt: TGTGCCACCACAGCAACCGAGACAAGAAACTATGGCTACACCTTC